The source of this T cell receptor (beta chain) is a study of OX40 agonist ivuxolimab in advanced cancers. Study in general: People in dose escalation had one of these cancers: hepatocellular carcinoma, melanoma, renal cell or head and neck cancer.

The CDR3 covers 15 residues. CDR1 and CDR2 (germline): SGHRS, YFSETQ. V trimming: 4 bases; J trimming: 2 bases; junction bases outside the gene matches: 6. The method was immunoSEQ multiplex PCR; TCRdb's version includes in-frame clones alone and lacks a portion of them. This table has fewer than 80,000 clones, about 85% appearing once. Peripheral blood came from all dose cohorts at three timepoints. The sequence came from an adult with an advanced solid tumor such as melanoma, head and neck, liver or kidney cancer. The specimen was CD4+ or CD8+ T cells sorted from blood, collected in a trial of the OX40 agonist ivuxolimab. V usage is TRBV5-1 and J usage is TRBJ2-7; 10 bases map to TRBD1. CDR3 region: CASSQSGTGAYEQYF. As DNA, the CDR3 is TGCGCCAGCAGCCAATCCGGGACAGGGGCCTACGAGCAGTACTTC.